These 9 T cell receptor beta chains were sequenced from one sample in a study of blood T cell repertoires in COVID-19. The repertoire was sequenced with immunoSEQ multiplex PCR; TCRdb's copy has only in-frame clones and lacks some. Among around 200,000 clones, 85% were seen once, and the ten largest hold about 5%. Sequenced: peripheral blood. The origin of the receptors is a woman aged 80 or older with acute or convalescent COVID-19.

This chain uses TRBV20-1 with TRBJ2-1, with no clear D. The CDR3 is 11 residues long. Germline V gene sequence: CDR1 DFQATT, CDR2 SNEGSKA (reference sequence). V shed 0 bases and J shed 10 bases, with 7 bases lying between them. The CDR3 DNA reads TGCAGTGCTAGAGATGTCGCGGAGCAGTTCTTC. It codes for CSARDVAEQFF.

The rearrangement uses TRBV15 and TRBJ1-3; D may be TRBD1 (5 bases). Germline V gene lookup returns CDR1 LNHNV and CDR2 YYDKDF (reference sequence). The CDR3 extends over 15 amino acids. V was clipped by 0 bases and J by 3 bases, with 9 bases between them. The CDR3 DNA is TGTGCCACCAGCAGAGAGCAGGGAGGTGGAAACACCATATATTTT. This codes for CATSREQGGGNTIYF.

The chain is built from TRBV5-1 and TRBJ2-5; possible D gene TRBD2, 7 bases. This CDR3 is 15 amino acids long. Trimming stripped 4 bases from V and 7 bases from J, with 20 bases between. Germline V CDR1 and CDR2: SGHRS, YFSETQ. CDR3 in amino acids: CASSRPDGGLGTQYF. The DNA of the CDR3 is TGCGCCAGCAGCCGACCGGACGGGGGGCTGGGGACCCAGTACTTC. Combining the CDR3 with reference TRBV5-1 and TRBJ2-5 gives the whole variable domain KAGVTQTPRYLIKTRGQQVTLSCSPISGHRSVSWYQQTPGQGLQFLFEYFSETQRNKGNFPGRFSGRQFSNSRSEMNVSTLELGDSALYLCASSRPDGGLGTQYFGPGTRLLVL.

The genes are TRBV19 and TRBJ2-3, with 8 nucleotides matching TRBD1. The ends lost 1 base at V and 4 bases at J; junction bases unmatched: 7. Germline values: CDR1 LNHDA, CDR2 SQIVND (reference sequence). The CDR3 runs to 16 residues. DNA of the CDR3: TGTGCCAGTAGTATAGCCGGGACAGGCTCACCAGATACGCAGTATTTT. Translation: CASSIAGTGSPDTQYF.

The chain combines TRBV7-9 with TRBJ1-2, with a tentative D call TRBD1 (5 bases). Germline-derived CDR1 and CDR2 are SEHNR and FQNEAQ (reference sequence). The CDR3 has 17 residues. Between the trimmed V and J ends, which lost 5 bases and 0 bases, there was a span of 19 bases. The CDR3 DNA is TGTGCCAGCAGCACCCAGGGAATATTTCCTCCTAACTATGGCTACACCTTC. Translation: CASSTQGIFPPNYGYTF.

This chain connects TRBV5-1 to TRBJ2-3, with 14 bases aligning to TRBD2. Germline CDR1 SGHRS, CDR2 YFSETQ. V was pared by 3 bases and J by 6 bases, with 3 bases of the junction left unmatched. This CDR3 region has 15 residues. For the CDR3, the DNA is TGCGCCAGCAGCTCCGGACTAGCGGGAGGTGATACGCAGTATTTT. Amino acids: CASSSGLAGGDTQYF.

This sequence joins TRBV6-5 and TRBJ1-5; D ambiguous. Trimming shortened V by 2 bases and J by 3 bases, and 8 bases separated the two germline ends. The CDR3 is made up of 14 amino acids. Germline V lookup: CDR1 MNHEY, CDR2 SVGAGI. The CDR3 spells CASSYTGINQPQHF. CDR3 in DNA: TGTGCCAGCAGTTACACCGGGATCAATCAGCCCCAGCATTTT.

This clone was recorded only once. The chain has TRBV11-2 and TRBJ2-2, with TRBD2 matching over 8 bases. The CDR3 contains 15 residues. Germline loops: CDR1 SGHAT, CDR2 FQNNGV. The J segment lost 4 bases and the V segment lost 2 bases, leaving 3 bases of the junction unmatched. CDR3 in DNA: TGTGCCAGCAGCTTAAGCGGGAGCCTCACCGGGGAGCTGTTTTTT. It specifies CASSLSGSLTGELFF.

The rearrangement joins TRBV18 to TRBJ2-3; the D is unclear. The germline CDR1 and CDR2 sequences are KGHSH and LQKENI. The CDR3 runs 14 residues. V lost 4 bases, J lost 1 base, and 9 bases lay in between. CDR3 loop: CASSLSLGTDTQYF. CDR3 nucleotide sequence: TGTGCCAGCTCACTATCACTGGGCACAGATACGCAGTATTTT.